This T cell receptor (beta chain) was recorded in a study of OX40 agonist ivuxolimab in advanced cancers. Study at large: Patients with prior anti-PD-1, anti-PD-L1 or anti-CTLA-4 therapy were eligible; roughly 41% had some.

V lost 5 bases, J lost 4 bases, and 8 bases stayed unmatched. The CDR3 spans 17 residues. From germline, CDR1 is SGHAT and CDR2 FQDESV (reference sequence). This clone has a handful of counts. Here immunoSEQ multiplex PCR was the method, and the copy in TCRdb shows in-frame clones only, minus some. This table has around 70,000 clones, around 86% appearing once. The sample consisted of CD4+ or CD8+ T cells sorted from blood, taken in a trial of the OX40 agonist ivuxolimab. V and J are TRBV11-1 and TRBJ2-5, with 15 positions matching TRBD2. The sequence came from an adult with an advanced solid tumor such as melanoma, head and neck, liver or kidney cancer. This chain's CDR3 is CASSEGLAGGGAETQYF. The CDR3 DNA sequence: TGTGCCAGCAGCGAGGGACTAGCGGGAGGAGGGGCAGAGACCCAGTACTTC.